These 30 T cell receptor beta chains originate from one sample sequenced in a study of identical twins. TCRdb itself ran the 5' RACE reads through MiXCR, one entry per CDR3 protein. The data hold about 190,000 distinct CDR3 sequences, with more than 15% observed a single time. The same data also went into a second study, on T cells expressing NK-cell markers.

The sequencing input was CD8+ T cells sorted from blood. The origin of the receptors is a woman aged 18-29 years in good health.

The CDR3 sequence is CATSRDWGRGQETQYF. CDR3 DNA sequence: TGTGCCACCAGCAGAGATTGGGGGCGCGGACAAGAGACCCAGTACTTC. The chain couples TRBV15 to TRBJ2-5, with D maybe TRBD1 (6 bases). The V end was cut by 0 bases, the J end by 2 bases, with 13 bases between. CDR1 and CDR2 (germline): LNHNV, YYDKDF (reference sequence). The CDR3 covers 16 residues.

The genes are TRBV12-3 or TRBV12-4 and TRBJ2-5; D not certain. V lost 3 bases and J 2 bases, leaving 7 bases between the germline ends. The CDR3 consists of 13 residues. CDR3 sequence: CASSFRRQETQYF. For the CDR3, the DNA is TGTGCCAGCAGTTTCCGGCGACAAGAGACCCAGTACTTC.

This clonotype has only one observation. CDR3 nucleotides: TGTGCCAGCAGCGTAGGGCAAAACACCGGGGAGCTGTTTTTT. Encoded protein: CASSVGQNTGELFF. The V gene is TRBV9, the J gene TRBJ2-2; D gene uncertain. Trimming pared 0 bases from V and 2 bases from J, leaving 5 bases between. This CDR3 is 14 amino acids long. The germline CDR1 and CDR2 sequences are SGDLS and YYNGEE.

At least ten counts were recorded for this clonotype. The rearrangement links TRBV6-6 to TRBJ1-6; no clear D gene. V was clipped by 1 base and J by 8 bases, with 3 bases between them. Germline loops: CDR1 MNHNY, CDR2 SVGAGI (reference sequence). CDR3 length: 12 amino acids. The chain's CDR3 is CASSYLDSPLHF. Written as DNA, the CDR3 is TGTGCCAGCAGTTACTTGGATTCACCCCTCCACTTT.

This clonotype was seen a handful of times. The chain uses TRBV6-2 or TRBV6-3 and TRBJ2-7; the match to TRBD2 covers 12 bases. V lost 5 bases and J lost 4; bases outside the gene matches: 6. CDR3 length: 15 residues. The germline CDR1 and CDR2 sequences are MNHEY and SVGEGT. The CDR3 loop is CASSGLAGGIYEQYF. The CDR3 DNA is TGTGCCAGCAGTGGTCTAGCGGGAGGGATATACGAGCAGTACTTC.

This clonotype was detected many times. V gene TRBV12-3 or TRBV12-4 combines with J gene TRBJ2-3; D may correspond to TRBD1 or TRBD2 (5 bases each). The CDR3 is 16 amino acids. V shed 6 bases and J shed 1 base, with 17 bases lying between them. The CDR3 DNA reads as TGTGCCAGCAGCCTTACGGGGCGTCCGGGCACAGATACGCAGTATTTT. The encoded protein is CASSLTGRPGTDTQYF.

This clonotype came up a few times. This chain joins TRBV7-9 and TRBJ1-2; D remains unclear. CDR1 and CDR2 from the germline V gene are SEHNR and FQNEAQ (reference sequence). Deletions cut 1 base from V and 1 base from J, with 7 bases between. The CDR3 sequence is 14 residues long. The CDR3 is CASSLEGGNYGYTF. In DNA, the CDR3 is TGTGCCAGCAGCTTAGAGGGCGGTAACTATGGCTACACCTTC.

The V gene is TRBV5-5, the J gene TRBJ1-1; TRBD1 might be the D (6 bases). Trimming stripped 3 bases from V and 5 bases from J, with 17 bases between. Per the germline V gene, CDR1 is SGHKS and CDR2 is YYEKEE (reference sequence). This CDR3 has 15 residues. CDR3 nucleotides: TGTGCCAGCAGCTCAGACACAGGGCCGGGGACTGAAGCTTTCTTT. This translates into CASSSDTGPGTEAFF.

The J gene is TRBJ2-7, the V gene TRBV27; D is perhaps TRBD2 (5 bases). CDR1 MNHEY and CDR2 SMNVEV come from the germline V gene (reference sequence). Trimming removed 6 bases from V and 1 base from J, with 13 bases in between. The length of the CDR3 is 14 residues. CDR3 sequence reads: CASSLDWRSYEQYF. DNA of the CDR3: TGTGCCAGCAGCCTGGATTGGAGGTCCTACGAGCAGTACTTC.

This chain links TRBV9 with TRBJ2-7; D may be TRBD2 (6 bases). The length of the CDR3 is 17 residues. Germline V gene data show CDR1 as SGDLS and CDR2 as YYNGEE. Trimming took 2 bases from V and 4 from J, leaving 22 bases between them. The CDR3 reads CASSVGTGAHSPYEQYF. Here the CDR3 DNA reads TGTGCCAGCAGCGTGGGGACGGGAGCCCATTCACCTTACGAGCAGTACTTC.

This clonotype turned up a few times. The chain uses TRBV6-6 and TRBJ1-1; TRBD1 might be the D (5 bases). V was clipped by 2 bases and J by 7 bases, with 11 bases between them. Germline CDR1 reads MNHNY; CDR2 reads SVGAGI (reference sequence). This CDR3 has 13 amino acids. The CDR3 reads CASSYRGTGEAFF. The CDR3 DNA reads as TGTGCCAGCAGTTACAGAGGGACCGGTGAAGCTTTCTTT.

The chain combines TRBV5-1 with TRBJ2-1, with D perhaps TRBD2 (5 bases). The CDR3 consists of 17 residues. In germline, CDR1 is SGHRS, CDR2 YFSETQ. Trimming removed 4 bases from V and 3 bases from J, with 20 bases in between. CDR3 region: CASSETTSGSYYNEQFF. DNA of the CDR3: TGCGCCAGCAGCGAAACCACAAGCGGATCCTACTACAATGAGCAGTTCTTC.

There are a few counts of this clonotype. This rearrangement joins TRBV14 to TRBJ2-2; D possibly corresponds to TRBD1 (6 bases). The CDR3 is made up of 14 amino acids. V lost 0 bases to trimming and J lost 6 bases, with 8 bases between them. The germline V gene encodes CDR1 SGHDN and CDR2 FVKESK. CDR3 sequence: CASSQDRGAGELFF. The CDR3 nucleotides read TGTGCCAGCAGCCAAGACAGGGGTGCCGGGGAGCTGTTTTTT.

The genes are TRBV7-9 and TRBJ2-7, with D perhaps matching TRBD1 (6 bases). Trimming removed 4 bases at V and 2 bases at J, with 15 bases between. This CDR3 region has 15 residues. The V gene's germline CDR1 is SEHNR and CDR2 FQNEAQ (reference sequence). CDR3 protein: CASSSDEQGPYEQYF. In nucleotides, the CDR3 is TGTGCCAGCAGCTCAGATGAACAGGGACCCTACGAGCAGTACTTC.

This clonotype was observed a handful of times. The rearrangement uses TRBV28 and TRBJ2-1; D remains unclear. Per germline, CDR1 MDHEN and CDR2 SYDVKM. This CDR3 spans 14 amino acids. The germline V and J ends were trimmed by 6 bases and 6 bases, with 15 bases remaining between them. The CDR3 DNA reads TGTGCCAGCAGCGGGCTCCCTACGGCCAATGAGCAGTTCTTC. Translated: CASSGLPTANEQFF.

A few counts support this clonotype. The chain joins TRBV29-1 to TRBJ2-3, with 13 positions matching TRBD2. The junction had 11 bases not matched to a gene; V was cut back by 3 bases and J by 5 bases. Germline V gene data show CDR1 as SQVTM and CDR2 as ANQGSEA. The CDR3 length is 17 residues. The CDR3 DNA reads TGCAGCGTTGATCCCCAAGGGACTAGCGGGGTGAGAGATACGCAGTATTTT. Its translation: CSVDPQGTSGVRDTQYF.

This clonotype was detected only a few times. V gene TRBV12-3 or TRBV12-4 combines with J gene TRBJ1-1, with D perhaps TRBD1 (5 bases). Trimming left V 2 bases short and J 5 bases short, with 6 bases between. The CDR3 length is 12 residues. In DNA form, the CDR3 reads TGTGCCAGCAGTTTACAGGGAACTGAAGCTTTCTTT. Its protein product is CASSLQGTEAFF.

The chain recombines TRBV10-2 with TRBJ2-1; 14 bases are a match to TRBD2. After removal of 4 bases from V and 6 bases from J, the junction contained 2 bases not matched to a gene. Per the germline V gene, CDR1 is WSHSY and CDR2 is SAAADI. CDR3 length: 15 residues. CDR3 protein: CASSGGTSGSNEQFF. In nucleotides, the CDR3 is TGCGCCAGCAGTGGTGGGACTAGCGGGAGCAATGAGCAGTTCTTC.

The V call is TRBV7-8, the J call TRBJ2-7; a weak D match, TRBD1 (5 bases). The germline gives CDR1 SGHVS, CDR2 FQNEAQ. The CDR3 totals 14 residues. Trimming left V 1 base short and J 3 bases short, with 10 bases between. The CDR3 DNA follows: TGTGCCAGCAGCTTAGATCCCCAGGGCTACGAGCAGTACTTC. Protein product: CASSLDPQGYEQYF.

This clonotype has just a few counts. The V call is TRBV10-3, the J call TRBJ2-3; 9 bases align to TRBD2. CDR1 and CDR2 from the germline V gene are ENHRY and SYGVKD. V was pared by 10 bases and J by 0 bases, with 8 bases of the junction left unmatched. This CDR3 spans 15 amino acids. Written as DNA, the CDR3 is TGTGCCACAGGGGTAAGCGGGAGGAGCACAGATACGCAGTATTTT. It is translated as CATGVSGRSTDTQYF.

In its sample, this clonotype was seen a few times. The chain uses TRBV5-1 and TRBJ2-7; 8 bases are shared with TRBD1. Germline-derived CDR1 and CDR2 are SGHRS and YFSETQ. V lost 4 bases and J lost 7; bases outside the gene matches: 4. The CDR3 has 12 residues. The DNA of the CDR3 is TGCGCCAGCAGCCCGACAGGGGTAGAGCAGTACTTC. It specifies CASSPTGVEQYF.

This clonotype has only a few counts. The chain uses TRBV12-3 or TRBV12-4 and TRBJ2-3, with 8 bases that match TRBD2. This CDR3 comprises 14 residues. The V gene end was trimmed by 6 bases and the J gene end by 6 bases; junction bases not matched to a gene: 8. CDR3 bases: TGTGCCAGCAGCGGGGGGGCCTTCCCGGATACGCAGTATTTT. Translation: CASSGGAFPDTQYF.

This clonotype appeared a few times. The V call is TRBV27, the J call TRBJ2-2; D call uncertain. This CDR3 has 15 residues. Trimming stripped 3 bases from V and 6 bases from J, with 14 bases between. CDR1 and CDR2 from the germline V gene are MNHEY and SMNVEV (reference sequence). The DNA of the CDR3 is TGTGCCAGCAGTTTGCCCGGCAGATCGGCCGGGGAGCTGTTTTTT. Translation: CASSLPGRSAGELFF.

The genes are TRBV14 and TRBJ2-7; no reliable D call. Trimming removed 5 bases from V and 0 bases from J, with 17 bases in between. Germline V lookup: CDR1 SGHDN, CDR2 FVKESK. The CDR3 runs to 16 residues. Written as DNA, the CDR3 is TGTGCCAGCAGCTCCTACGCTTATGAGGTCTCCTACGAGCAGTACTTC. Translating gives CASSSYAYEVSYEQYF. Full variable domain (outside the CDR3, taken from reference TRBV14 and TRBJ2-7): EAGVTQFPSHSVIEKGQTVTLRCDPISGHDNLYWYRRVMGKEIKFLLHFVKESKQDESGMPNNRFLAERTGGTYSTLKVQPAELEDSGVYFCASSSYAYEVSYEQYFGPGTRLTVT.

This clonotype showed up just a few times. The V gene is TRBV14, the J gene TRBJ1-3; the D gene is possibly TRBD1 (6 bases). Looked up from germline, CDR1 is SGHDN and CDR2 is FVKESK. The V gene lost 4 bases and the J gene lost 5 bases, with 18 bases spanning the gap. This CDR3 has 16 residues. Here the CDR3 DNA reads TGTGCCAGCAGCCTCCTGACTCCAGGGGAGAGAAACACCATATATTTT. Translated, it gives CASSLLTPGERNTIYF.

This clonotype has a handful of counts. V gene TRBV13 combines with J gene TRBJ2-2; D unresolved. The CDR3 is made up of 15 amino acids. Trimming removed 5 bases at V and 1 base at J, with 11 bases between. Germline lookup yields CDR1 PRHDT and CDR2 FYEKMQ (reference sequence). As DNA, the CDR3 is TGTGCCAGCAGCCCACGATCCAGGAACACCGGGGAGCTGTTTTTT. Translated, it gives CASSPRSRNTGELFF.

This clonotype came up a few times. This chain links TRBV10-2 with TRBJ2-6; D call uncertain. The ends were cut back, 5 bases at V and 4 bases at J, with 9 bases in the middle. This CDR3 is built from 14 residues. Looked up from germline, CDR1 is WSHSY and CDR2 is SAAADI. Written as DNA, the CDR3 is TGCGCCAGCAGTACCCCGGTGGGGGCCAACGTCCTGACTTTC. Translated, it gives CASSTPVGANVLTF.

V and J are TRBV20-1 and TRBJ2-7, with 8 bases that match TRBD2. The germline V gene has CDR1 DFQATT and CDR2 SNEGSKA (reference sequence). V lost 0 bases and J lost 1; bases outside the gene matches: 5. The CDR3 covers 15 residues. CDR3 sequence reads: CSARDSGELSYEQYF. The CDR3 bases are TGCAGTGCTAGAGATAGCGGGGAACTATCCTACGAGCAGTACTTC.

This chain uses TRBV10-3 with TRBJ2-7; D may be TRBD2 (5 bases). Germline CDR1 and CDR2: ENHRY and SYGVKD. V was trimmed by 10 bases and J by 6 bases, leaving 10 bases between them. This CDR3 has 10 residues. The CDR3 sequence: CATGVGEQYF. Here the CDR3 DNA reads TGTGCCACCGGGGTTGGCGAGCAGTACTTC.

The rearrangement uses TRBV11-3 and TRBJ2-2, with D unresolved. Per germline, CDR1 SGHNT and CDR2 YENEEA. The CDR3 is 12 residues long. Deletions cut 10 bases from V and 4 bases from J, with 10 bases between. CDR3 region: CANSRTTGELFF. In DNA form, the CDR3 reads TGTGCCAATTCTCGGACCACCGGGGAGCTGTTTTTT.